This is a list of T cell receptor beta chains from one sample in a study of OX40 agonist ivuxolimab in advanced cancers. Only in-frame clones appear in the TCRdb table, and some are missing; sequencing was by immunoSEQ multiplex PCR. The sample includes tens of thousands of clones, around 80% seen only once; the top ten take around 1.5%. The sequenced sample was CD4+ or CD8+ T cells sorted from blood, obtained in a trial of the OX40 agonist ivuxolimab. Every receptor here comes from an adult with an advanced solid tumor such as melanoma, head and neck, liver or kidney cancer. Both conserved end residues are part of each CDR3.

J	V	CDR3
TRBJ2-1	TRBV4-1	CASSQEPRGEQFF
TRBJ1-4	TRBV19	CASSIPGQSGHEKLFF
TRBJ1-6	TRBV19	CASSIGLSPTTTGSPLHF
TRBJ1-2	TRBV19	CASNGVAYGYTF
TRBJ2-5	TRBV11-3	CASSLGLAGAQETQYF
TRBJ2-2	TRBV11-1	CASSYDRGPGGELFF
TRBJ1-1	TRBV5-1	CASQLGVYDSNTEAFF
TRBJ2-7	TRBV21-1	CASSRKSSTGTTYEQYF
TRBJ2-3	TRBV5-4	CASSPRGGTGSTDTQYF
TRBJ2-1	TRBV28	CASSLGAGGEVEQFF
TRBJ1-1	TRBV5-1	CASSLKPGTEAFF
TRBJ2-4	TRBV6-6	CASSYPAGKNIQYF
TRBJ2-1	TRBV7-9	CASSPTPRRDEQFF
TRBJ2-1	TRBV6-1	CASRLGTSGGLEQFF
TRBJ1-5	TRBV2	CASCKSNQPQHF
TRBJ1-1	TRBV7-2	CASSLEPENTEAFF
TRBJ1-4	TRBV5-1	CASSLEATGLVKLFF